The present T cell receptor (beta chain) was sequenced within a study of blood T cells in healthy people across ages. General observations from the study: When set beside aged donors, long-lived donors presented more naive CD4+ cells and higher diversity. Estimates of diversity drawn from one million T cells were considered underestimates.

Details on this clonotype: Its antigen is currently unknown.

J lost 6 bases, V lost 1 base, and 3 bases had no gene match. The CDR3 totals 13 residues. Per germline, CDR1 DFQATT and CDR2 SNEGSKA (reference sequence). Using a J-beta primer mix together with a sample-barcoded 5' primer, a second PCR was run for roughly 6 to 11 cycles. The authors tagged each cDNA molecule using a template-switch adaptor with 12 random nucleotides. TCRdb itself ran the 5' RACE reads through MiXCR, one entry per CDR3 protein. The top ten clones hold approximately 40% of a sample with hundreds of thousands of distinct CDR3 sequences, roughly 53% of them seen once. The sample comprised blood. The chain is built from TRBV20-1 and TRBJ1-5; 7 positions agree with TRBD1. The TCR originated in a man in his 60s in good health. CDR3 amino acids: CSARARGVQPQHF. As DNA, the CDR3 is TGCAGTGCTAGAGCCAGGGGGGTTCAGCCCCAGCATTTT.